This TCR beta chain was sequenced in a study of blood T cell repertoires in COVID-19. On the study more broadly: COVID-19 samples, acute and convalescent, were from the United States, Italy and Spain.

CDR1 MNHEY and CDR2 SMNVEV come from the germline V gene (reference sequence). This CDR3 spans 15 amino acids. Trimming took 2 bases from V and 0 from J, leaving 9 bases between them. Original analysis: Amplification of reference gene primers provided the estimated nucleated cell counts. Some clones are missing from TCRdb's copy, which holds only in-frame ones; the method was immunoSEQ multiplex PCR. V and J calls and clone size are those listed in that table; D and trimming were worked out from the DNA. The sample holds 340,000 or so clones, around 86% seen once. The sequenced sample consisted of peripheral blood. The sequence was collected from a man aged 50-60 years with active or convalescent COVID-19. J is TRBJ2-3 and V is TRBV27; D perhaps matches TRBD1 (5 bases). CDR3 sequence: CASSLKPGSTDTQYF. Written as DNA, the CDR3 is TGTGCCAGCAGTTTAAAACCAGGGAGCACAGATACGCAGTATTTT.